One sample yielded the 2 T cell receptor beta chains listed below, sequenced in a study of blood T cell repertoires in COVID-19. The method was immunoSEQ multiplex PCR; TCRdb's version includes in-frame clones alone and lacks a portion of them. This sample has over 200,000 clones, with about nine tenths found just once. The source material was peripheral blood. These receptors originate from a woman in her sixties with acute or convalescent COVID-19.

For the CDR3, the DNA is TGTGCCAGCAGCCCGAGGCCGGGGTCCTACAATGAGCAGTTCTTC. Amino acids: CASSPRPGSYNEQFF. The rearrangement links TRBV7-8 to TRBJ2-1; maybe TRBD2 (5 bases). The V gene lost 5 bases and the J gene lost 1 base, with 12 bases spanning the gap. Germline assignment: CDR1 SGHVS and CDR2 FQNEAQ. This CDR3 comprises 15 residues.

V and J are TRBV2 and TRBJ1-4; 9 bases match TRBD1. Germline assignment: CDR1 SNHLY and CDR2 FYNNEI. The V gene end was trimmed by 7 bases and the J gene end by 8 bases; junction bases not matched to a gene: 11. This CDR3 comprises 15 residues. The DNA for the CDR3 is TGTGCCAGCAACAGCCGTGACAGGGGGAGCGAAAAACTGTTTTTT. It codes for CASNSRDRGSEKLFF.